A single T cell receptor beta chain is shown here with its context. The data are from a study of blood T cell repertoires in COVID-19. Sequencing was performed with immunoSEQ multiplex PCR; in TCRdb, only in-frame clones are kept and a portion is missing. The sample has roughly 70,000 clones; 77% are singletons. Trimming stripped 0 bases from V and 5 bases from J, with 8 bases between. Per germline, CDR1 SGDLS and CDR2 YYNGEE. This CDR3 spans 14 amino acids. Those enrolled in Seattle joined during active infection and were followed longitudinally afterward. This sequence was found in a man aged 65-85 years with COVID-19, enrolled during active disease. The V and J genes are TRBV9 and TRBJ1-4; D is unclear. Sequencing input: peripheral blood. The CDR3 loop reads CASSVGTVNEKLFF. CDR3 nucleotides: TGTGCCAGCAGCGTAGGAACGGTGAATGAAAAACTGTTTTTT.